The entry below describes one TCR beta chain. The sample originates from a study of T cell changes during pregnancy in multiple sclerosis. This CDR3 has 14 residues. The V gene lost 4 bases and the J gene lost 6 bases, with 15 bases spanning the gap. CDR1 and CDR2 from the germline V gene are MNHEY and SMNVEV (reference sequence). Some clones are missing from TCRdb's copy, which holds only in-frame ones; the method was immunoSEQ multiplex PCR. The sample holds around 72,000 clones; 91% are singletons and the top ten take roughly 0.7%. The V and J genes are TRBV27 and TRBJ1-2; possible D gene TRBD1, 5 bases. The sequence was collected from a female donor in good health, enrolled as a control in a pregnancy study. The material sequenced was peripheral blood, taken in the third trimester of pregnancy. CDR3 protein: CASSSRTPRDGYTF. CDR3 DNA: TGTGCCAGCAGTTCAAGGACCCCCAGGGATGGCTACACCTTC.